These 15 T cell receptor beta chains were sequenced from one sample in a study of T cells in Graves' hyperthyroidism and ophthalmopathy. RNA transcripts gave rise to amplified TCR beta CDR3 regions. HTBI primers drove first-round RT-PCR of the TCR CDR3. One entry per CDR3 protein results from TCRdb running MiXCR on the multiplex PCR reads. Of around 700,000 distinct CDR3 sequences in the sample, around 20% were seen once. The sample comprised blood. All receptors derive from a woman between 45 and 60 years old with Graves' hyperthyroidism that later progressed to Graves' ophthalmopathy.

This clonotype was counted ten times or more. The genes are TRBV12-3 or TRBV12-4 and TRBJ2-5, with TRBD2 matching 7 bases. The CDR3 consists of 15 residues. J was trimmed by 0 bases and V by 6 bases; bases with no gene match: 7. The CDR3 nucleotides are TGTGCCAGCAGCTCAAAGCGGGACCACCAAGAGACCCAGTACTTC. Translated: CASSSKRDHQETQYF.

This clonotype was counted between two and nine times. The rearrangement joins TRBV25-1 to TRBJ1-3; TRBD1 agrees at 7 bases. The CDR3 sequence is 15 residues long. Germline V lookup: CDR1 MGHDK, CDR2 SYGVNS. Trimming at V came to 4 bases and at J to 3 bases, leaving 6 bases not matched to a gene. As DNA, the CDR3 is TGTGCCAGCAGTGTTACAGGGGCGCTTGGAAACACCATATATTTT. Translated, it gives CASSVTGALGNTIYF. Together with reference TRBV25-1 and TRBJ1-3, the CDR3 gives the full variable domain: EADIYQTPRYLVIGTGKKITLECSQTMGHDKMYWYQQDPGMELHLIHYSYGVNSTEKGDLSSESTVSRIRTEHFPLTLESARPSHTSQYLCASSVTGALGNTIYFGEGSWLTVV.

This clonotype came up many times. The chain is built from TRBV20-1 and TRBJ1-6, with no clear D. CDR3 length equals 16 residues. V gave up 1 base and J gave up 0 bases, with 10 bases separating them. Per germline, CDR1 DFQATT and CDR2 SNEGSKA (reference sequence). Here the CDR3 reads CSARGWLSSYNSPLHF. CDR3 sequence (DNA): TGCAGTGCTAGAGGGTGGCTGAGCTCCTATAATTCACCCCTCCACTTT.

This clonotype was counted a few times. Here the CDR3 reads CASNPDLSGTEAFF. The DNA for the CDR3 is TGTGCCAGCAACCCAGATTTGAGCGGCACTGAAGCTTTCTTT. The chain links TRBV5-5 to TRBJ1-1; no clear D gene. Trimming took 6 bases from V and 4 from J, leaving 16 bases between them. CDR3 length: 14 amino acids. Per germline, CDR1 SGHKS and CDR2 YYEKEE (reference sequence).

The chain joins TRBV5-4 to TRBJ1-2; TRBD1 matches 10 bases. V trimming: 1 base; J trimming: 4 bases; junction bases outside the gene matches: 4. The length of the CDR3 is 15 residues. Germline V CDR1 and CDR2: SGHNT, YYREEE (reference sequence). Written as DNA, the CDR3 is TGTGCCAGCAGCTTGAGGGACAGGGGATTCTATGGCTACACCTTC. Translated, it gives CASSLRDRGFYGYTF.

This clonotype has just a few counts. V gene TRBV6-1 combines with J gene TRBJ2-1, with TRBD2 matching 12 bases. Per germline, CDR1 MNHNS and CDR2 SASEGT. The V and J ends lost 5 bases and 4 bases, in that order; junction bases with no gene match: 12. This CDR3 contains 18 residues. CDR3 residues: CASSTHGPTSGGYNEQFF. The CDR3 region has the DNA TGTGCCAGCAGTACCCACGGTCCAACTAGCGGGGGGTACAATGAGCAGTTCTTC.

Only one count was recorded for this clonotype. Since a much larger clone is just one base distant, this may be a read error. This chain connects TRBV27 to TRBJ2-3; D not resolved. Germline CDR1 reads MNHEY; CDR2 reads SMNVEV (reference sequence). The CDR3 contains 13 residues. CDR3 loop: CANSWTVTDTQYF. The DNA of the CDR3 is TGTGCCAACAGTTGGACGGTCACAGATACGCAGTATTTT.

V is TRBV6-1 and J is TRBJ1-1; maybe TRBD1 (5 bases). The CDR3 length is 13 residues. V was cut by 11 bases and J by 1 base, with 14 bases left in between. Germline lookup yields CDR1 MNHNS and CDR2 SASEGT. This CDR3 reads CAALRGANTEAFF. CDR3 coding DNA: TGTGCCGCATTAAGAGGGGCGAACACTGAAGCTTTCTTT.

This clonotype was detected ten times or more. The rearrangement uses TRBV6-1 and TRBJ1-1, with D unresolved. Between the trimmed V and J ends, which lost 7 bases and 5 bases, there was a span of 17 bases. The CDR3 is 14 amino acids. Looked up from germline, CDR1 is MNHNS and CDR2 is SASEGT. As DNA, the CDR3 is TGTGCCAGCACACCGAGAAGGGCGGGTACTGAAGCTTTCTTT. Residues: CASTPRRAGTEAFF.

The gene calls are TRBV7-8 and TRBJ2-2; no clear D. Germline values: CDR1 SGHVS, CDR2 FQNEAQ. This CDR3 is 16 amino acids long. V was pared by 3 bases and J by 0 bases, with 11 bases between. The CDR3 DNA follows: TGTGCCAGCAGCTTTAGAAGGGTCGCGAACACCGGGGAGCTGTTTTTT. It codes for CASSFRRVANTGELFF. The whole variable domain, remainder taken from reference TRBV7-8 and TRBJ2-2, is GAGVSQSPRYKVAKRGQDVALRCDPISGHVSLFWYQQALGQGPEFLTYFQNEAQLDKSGLPSDRFFAERPEGSVSTLKIQRTQQEDSAVYLCASSFRRVANTGELFFGEGSRLTVL.

This clonotype was seen at least ten times. The chain uses TRBV12-3 or TRBV12-4 and TRBJ1-1; the D is unclear. The CDR3 extends over 16 amino acids. The germline V and J ends were trimmed by 2 bases and 3 bases, with 16 bases remaining between them. This chain's CDR3 is CASSLYFPVRDTEAFF. In DNA form, the CDR3 reads TGTGCCAGCAGTTTATATTTTCCCGTTCGGGACACTGAAGCTTTCTTT.

The J gene is TRBJ1-3, the V gene TRBV20-1; D is uncertain. The germline V gene encodes CDR1 DFQATT and CDR2 SNEGSKA (reference sequence). V was trimmed by 1 base and J by 0 bases, leaving 7 bases between them. The CDR3 runs 14 residues. In DNA form, the CDR3 reads TGCAGTGCTAGAGGACATAGCTCTGGAAACACCATATATTTT. As protein: CSARGHSSGNTIYF.

This clonotype occurred many times. The chain is built from TRBV10-1 and TRBJ2-4; no reliable D call. CDR1 is WNHNN and CDR2 is SYGVQD in the germline V gene (reference sequence). Trimming removed 4 bases at V and 3 bases at J, with 10 bases between. The CDR3 has 14 amino acids. DNA of the CDR3: TGCGCCAGCAGTGGTAACGTGGACAAAAACATTCAGTACTTC. Encoded protein: CASSGNVDKNIQYF.

This clonotype was observed a handful of times. The junction shows a germline mismatch at one end, possibly a read error. The chain carries TRBV5-1 and TRBJ2-3, with D unresolved. From germline, CDR1 is SGHRS and CDR2 YFSETQ. The CDR3 has 15 amino acids. CDR3 protein: CASSPDLVFTDTQYF. CDR3 nucleotides: TGTGCCAGCAGCCCGGACCTAGTTTTCACAGATACGCAGTATTTT.

The chain joins TRBV7-9 to TRBJ1-3, with D possibly being TRBD1 (5 bases). CDR3 length: 14 residues. CDR1 is SEHNR and CDR2 is FQNEAQ in the germline V gene (reference sequence). V was pared by 5 bases and J by 3 bases, with 11 bases between. The CDR3 spells CASSPDRYGNTIYF. The CDR3 DNA reads TGTGCCAGCAGCCCCGACAGATATGGAAACACCATATATTTT.